This T cell receptor beta chain derives from a study of shared clonotypes between healthy human individuals. Libraries were prepared by immunoSEQ multiplex PCR; TCRdb keeps only in-frame clonotypes and omits some of them. The sample has more than 550,000 clones, roughly 72% seen once. The CDR3 covers 14 residues. V was clipped by 7 bases and J by 4 bases, with 17 bases between them. Germline V gene sequence: CDR1 SGHRS, CDR2 YFSETQ. This clone turned up a few times. The sequenced material came from memory CD4+ T cells sorted from blood. Regarding subset: CD45RA-negative fraction. The chain uses TRBV5-1 and TRBJ1-1, with D hard to call. The TCR originated in a woman between 25 and 40 years old in good health. The CDR3 is CASAFNEWGTEAFF. In nucleotides, the CDR3 is TGCGCCAGCGCTTTTAATGAGTGGGGCACTGAAGCTTTCTTT.